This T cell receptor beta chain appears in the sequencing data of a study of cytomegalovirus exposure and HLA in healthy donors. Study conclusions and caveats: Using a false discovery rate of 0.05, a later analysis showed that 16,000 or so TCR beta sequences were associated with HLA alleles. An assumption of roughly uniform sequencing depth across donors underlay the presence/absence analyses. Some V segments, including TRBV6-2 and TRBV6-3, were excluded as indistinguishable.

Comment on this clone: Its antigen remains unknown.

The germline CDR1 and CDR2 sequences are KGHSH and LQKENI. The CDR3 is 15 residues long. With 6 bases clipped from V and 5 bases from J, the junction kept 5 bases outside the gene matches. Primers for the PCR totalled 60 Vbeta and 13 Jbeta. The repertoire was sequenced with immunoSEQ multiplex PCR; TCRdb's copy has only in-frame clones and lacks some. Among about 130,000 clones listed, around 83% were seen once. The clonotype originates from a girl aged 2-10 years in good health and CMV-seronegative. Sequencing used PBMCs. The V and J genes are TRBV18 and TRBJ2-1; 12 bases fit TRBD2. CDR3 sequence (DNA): TGTGCCAGCTCCTCTAGCGGGAGGGAAAACAATGAGCAGTTCTTC. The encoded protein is CASSSSGRENNEQFF.